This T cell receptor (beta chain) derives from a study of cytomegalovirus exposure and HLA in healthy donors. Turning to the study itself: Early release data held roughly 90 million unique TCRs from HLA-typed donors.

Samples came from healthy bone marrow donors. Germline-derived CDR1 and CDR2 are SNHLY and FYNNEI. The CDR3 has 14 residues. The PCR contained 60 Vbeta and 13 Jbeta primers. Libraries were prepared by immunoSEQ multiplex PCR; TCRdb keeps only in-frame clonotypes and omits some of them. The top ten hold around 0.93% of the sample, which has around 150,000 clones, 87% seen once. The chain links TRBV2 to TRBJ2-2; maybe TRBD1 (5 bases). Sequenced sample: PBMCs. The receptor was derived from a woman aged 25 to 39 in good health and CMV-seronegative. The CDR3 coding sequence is TGTGGCTTTAAGGGGCCTCCGAACACCGGGGAGCTGTTTTTT. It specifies CGFKGPPNTGELFF.